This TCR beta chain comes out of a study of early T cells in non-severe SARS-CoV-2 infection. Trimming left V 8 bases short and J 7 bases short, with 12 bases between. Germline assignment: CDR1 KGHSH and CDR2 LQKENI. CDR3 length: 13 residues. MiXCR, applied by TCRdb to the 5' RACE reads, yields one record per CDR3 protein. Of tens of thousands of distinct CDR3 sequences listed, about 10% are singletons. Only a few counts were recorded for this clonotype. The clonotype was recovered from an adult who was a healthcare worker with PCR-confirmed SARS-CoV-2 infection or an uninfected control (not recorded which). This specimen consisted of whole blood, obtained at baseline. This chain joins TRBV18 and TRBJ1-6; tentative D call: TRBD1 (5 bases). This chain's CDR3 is CASRPRGNSPLHF. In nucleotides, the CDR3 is TGTGCCAGCCGCCCCCGGGGGAATTCACCCCTCCACTTT.